The 10 T cell receptor beta chains presented below share a single source sample, sequenced in a study of CD8+ T cells in alopecia areata. Treatment specified: oral pan-JAK inhibitor, 5-10 mg twice daily. Sequencing used cDNA as its template, made by extracting RNA and reverse transcribing it. Using immunoSEQ multiplex PCR, the repertoire was profiled, and TCRdb retains in-frame clones only, with some absent. The data show under 300,000 clones, 45% to 70% seen once. The sequences come from CD4+ T cells sorted from blood, collected around week 52, from a patient treated with tofacitinib. The receptor set was obtained from a human donor with alopecia areata.

V and J are TRBV23-1 and TRBJ1-1; possibly TRBD1 for D (6 bases). TRBV23-1 is treated as an ORF (open reading frame) with a function not yet certain. The germline V and J ends were trimmed by 4 bases and 4 bases, with 10 bases remaining between them. This CDR3 has 13 amino acids. The CDR3 coding sequence is TGCGCCAGCAGTCGGCAGGGGAGCACTGAAGCTTTCTTT. Amino acids: CASSRQGSTEAFF.

The chain employs TRBV11-2 and TRBJ2-1; maybe TRBD1 (5 bases). CDR3 length: 13 amino acids. Germline CDR1 is SGHAT and CDR2 is FQNNGV. Trimming cost V 3 bases and J 8 bases, with 11 bases left between them. Here the CDR3 reads CASSLEQGDEQFF. In DNA form, the CDR3 reads TGTGCCAGCAGCTTGGAGCAGGGCGATGAGCAGTTCTTC.

The chain combines TRBV7-2 with TRBJ2-5; D ambiguous. This CDR3 spans 15 amino acids. The V end lost 1 base, the J end lost 3 bases, and 12 bases lay between the germline ends. Germline V CDR1 and CDR2: SGHTA, FQGNSA. The CDR3 protein is CASSLDRRLKETQYF. DNA for the CDR3: TGTGCCAGCAGCTTAGATCGGCGGTTAAAAGAGACCCAGTACTTC. The whole variable domain, remainder taken from reference TRBV7-2 and TRBJ2-5, is GAGVSQSPSNKVTEKGKDVELRCDPISGHTALYWYRQSLGQGLEFLIYFQGNSAPDKSGLPSDRFSAERTGGSVSTLTIQRTQQEDSAVYLCASSLDRRLKETQYFGPGTRLLVL.

This clone was detected a few times. The chain is built from TRBV29-1 and TRBJ1-2; D perhaps matches TRBD1 (5 bases). This CDR3 region has 11 residues. The V gene lost 5 bases and the J gene lost 8 bases, with 12 bases spanning the gap. Germline V gene lookup returns CDR1 SQVTM and CDR2 ANQGSEA. This chain's CDR3 is CSVTRADGYTF. In DNA, the CDR3 is TGCAGCGTTACCAGGGCGGACGGCTACACCTTC.

The chain carries TRBV7-3 and TRBJ2-1; D perhaps matches TRBD1 (6 bases). Deletions cut 6 bases from V and 8 bases from J, with 20 bases between. Germline V lookup: CDR1 SGHTA, CDR2 FQGTGA. CDR3 length: 15 residues. CDR3 nucleotides: TGTGCCAGCAGTCCGACAGGACCTTCTTTTGATGAGCAGTTCTTC. It translates to CASSPTGPSFDEQFF.

The chain joins TRBV9 to TRBJ2-5; D tentatively fits TRBD1 or TRBD2 (5 bases each). Trimming pared 5 bases from V and 5 bases from J, leaving 19 bases between. Germline V gene data show CDR1 as SGDLS and CDR2 as YYNGEE. The CDR3 consists of 15 residues. The CDR3 sequence is CASRGDVVRVETQYF. The CDR3 coding sequence is TGTGCCAGCAGGGGGGACGTAGTGAGGGTGGAGACCCAGTACTTC.

V is TRBV29-1 and J is TRBJ2-2; D is uncertain. The germline V gene has CDR1 SQVTM and CDR2 ANQGSEA. The CDR3 runs 12 residues. V was trimmed by 3 bases and J by 0 bases, leaving 2 bases between them. Here the CDR3 DNA reads TGCAGCGTTGAGCCGAACACCGGGGAGCTGTTTTTT. It is translated as CSVEPNTGELFF.

The V call is TRBV6-5, the J call TRBJ2-7; D is unresolved. Trimming shortened V by 5 bases and J by 6 bases, and 8 bases separated the two germline ends. The CDR3 is made up of 11 amino acids. Germline values: CDR1 MNHEY, CDR2 SVGAGI. The CDR3 bases are TGTGCCAGCAGTGAACCCCTCGAGCAGTACTTC. This codes for CASSEPLEQYF.

V and J are TRBV7-2 and TRBJ2-5; D gene ambiguous. Trimming removed 1 base at V and 5 bases at J, with 8 bases between. From germline, CDR1 is SGHTA and CDR2 FQGNSA. The CDR3 is 13 residues long. In DNA form, the CDR3 reads TGTGCCAGCAGCTTAGGGATCCGGGAGACCCAGTACTTC. Translation gives CASSLGIRETQYF.

The chain couples TRBV29-1 to TRBJ2-3; 7 nucleotides agree with TRBD2. Germline V gene lookup returns CDR1 SQVTM and CDR2 ANQGSEA. The V and J ends lost 3 bases and 1 base, in that order; junction bases with no gene match: 7. This CDR3 is built from 15 residues. CDR3 region: CSVDGASGRTDTQYF. The CDR3 DNA sequence: TGCAGCGTTGATGGCGCTAGCGGCCGCACAGATACGCAGTATTTT.